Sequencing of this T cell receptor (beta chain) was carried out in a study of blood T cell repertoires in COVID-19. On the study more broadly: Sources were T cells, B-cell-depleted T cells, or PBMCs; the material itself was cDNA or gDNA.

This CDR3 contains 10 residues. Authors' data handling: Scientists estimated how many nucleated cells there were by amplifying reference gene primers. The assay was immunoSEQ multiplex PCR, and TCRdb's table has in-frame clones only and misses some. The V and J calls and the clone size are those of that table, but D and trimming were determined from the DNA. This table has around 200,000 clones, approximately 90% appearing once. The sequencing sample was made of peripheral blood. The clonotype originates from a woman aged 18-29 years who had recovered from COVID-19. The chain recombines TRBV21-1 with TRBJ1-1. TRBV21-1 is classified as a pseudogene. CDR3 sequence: CASNWTEAFF. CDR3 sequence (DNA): TGTGCCAGCAACTGGACTGAAGCTTTCTTT.